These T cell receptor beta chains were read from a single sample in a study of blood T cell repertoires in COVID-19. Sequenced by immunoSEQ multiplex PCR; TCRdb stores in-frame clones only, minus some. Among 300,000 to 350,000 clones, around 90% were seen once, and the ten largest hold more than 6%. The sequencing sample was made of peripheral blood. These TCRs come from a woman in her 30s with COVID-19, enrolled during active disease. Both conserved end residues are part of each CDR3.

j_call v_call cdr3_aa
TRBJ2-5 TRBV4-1 CASSQNGQVQETQYF
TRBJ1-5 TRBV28 CASEGRGFQPQHF
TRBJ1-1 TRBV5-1 CASSLAGGSITEAFF
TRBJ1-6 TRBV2 CASSALRNNSPLHF
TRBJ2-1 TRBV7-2 CASSQRWATSSNYNEQFF
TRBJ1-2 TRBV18 CASSPSDRGYGYTF
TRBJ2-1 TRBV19 CASSRGGENNEQFF
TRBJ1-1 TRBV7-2 CASSYPRSDRVNEAFF
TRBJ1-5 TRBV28 CASSLTARWQPQHF
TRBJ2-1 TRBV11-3 CASSLGQGNNEQFF
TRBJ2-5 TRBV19 CASPTERGQETQYF
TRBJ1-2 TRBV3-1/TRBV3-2 CASSAGQSNYGYTF
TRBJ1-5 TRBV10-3 CAISDLQDSNQPQHF
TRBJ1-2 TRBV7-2 CASSSTTGHIGYTF
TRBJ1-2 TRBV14 CASSQDLGSYGYTF
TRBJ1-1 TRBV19 CASRTAPGTEAFF
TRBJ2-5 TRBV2 CASSEQGTGETQYF
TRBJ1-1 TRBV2 CASSEQGGNTEAFF
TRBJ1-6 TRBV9 CASSVGDRVYSPLHF
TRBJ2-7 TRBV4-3 CASSQDSESFGSYEQYF
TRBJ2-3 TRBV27 CASSFPGVADTQYF
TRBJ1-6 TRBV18 CASSPVIGSAPTNNSPLHF
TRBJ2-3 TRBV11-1 CASRFPSTDTQYF
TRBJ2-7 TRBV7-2 CASSFTYEQYF
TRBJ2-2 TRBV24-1 CATSDFSGSNTGELFF
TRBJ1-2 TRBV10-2 CASRRDSYGYTF
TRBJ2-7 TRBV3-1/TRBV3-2 CASSQDSSTSGSWTRSEQYF
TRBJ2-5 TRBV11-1 CASSPTGGYETQYF
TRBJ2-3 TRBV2 CASSVWAGTDTQYF
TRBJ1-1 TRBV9 CASSVGTGGRNTEAFF
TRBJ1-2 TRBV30 CAWSHMRRDSYGYTF
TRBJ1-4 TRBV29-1 CSVEGASANEKLFF
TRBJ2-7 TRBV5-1 CASSLDGLARDEQYF
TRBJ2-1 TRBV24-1 CATSDYLAGVADEQFF
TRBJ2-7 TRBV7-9 CASSPRGGLAGDYEQYF
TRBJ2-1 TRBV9 CASSQRIAGEPYNEQFF
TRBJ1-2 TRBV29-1 CSVGTGEGGYTF
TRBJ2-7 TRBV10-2 CASRQGTYEQYF
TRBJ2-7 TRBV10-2 CASSESVLAGGRREQYF
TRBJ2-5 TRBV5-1 CASSLQGQETQYF
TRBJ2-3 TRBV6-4 CASSDSASGSLDTQYF
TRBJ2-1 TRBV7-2 CASSPSGNRNEQFF
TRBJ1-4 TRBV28 CASSLSGRAEKLFF
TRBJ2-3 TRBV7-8 CASSLSSGATDTQYF
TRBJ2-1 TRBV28 CASSPWRQGDEQFF
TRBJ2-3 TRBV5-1 CASSLGLTDTQYF
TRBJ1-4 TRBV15 CATSSAEANEKLFF
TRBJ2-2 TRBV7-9 CASSSGLAGTGELFF
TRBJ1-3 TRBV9 CASSPFSSGNTIYF
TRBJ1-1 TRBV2 CASRREGTEAFF
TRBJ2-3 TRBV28 CASRWGDRVGDTQYF
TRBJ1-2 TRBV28 CASSPRWQGKDGYTF
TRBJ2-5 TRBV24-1 CATRGAGVGEETQYF
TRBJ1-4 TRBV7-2 CASSFPGQGALDEKLFF
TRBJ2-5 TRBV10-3 CAISGTGGKETQYF
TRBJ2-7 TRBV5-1 CASSGTTSATYEQYF
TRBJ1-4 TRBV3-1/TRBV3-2 CASSPDSGSDGNEKLFF
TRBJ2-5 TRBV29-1 CSVEDWRTGALGTQYF
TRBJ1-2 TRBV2 CASPTGPDGYTF